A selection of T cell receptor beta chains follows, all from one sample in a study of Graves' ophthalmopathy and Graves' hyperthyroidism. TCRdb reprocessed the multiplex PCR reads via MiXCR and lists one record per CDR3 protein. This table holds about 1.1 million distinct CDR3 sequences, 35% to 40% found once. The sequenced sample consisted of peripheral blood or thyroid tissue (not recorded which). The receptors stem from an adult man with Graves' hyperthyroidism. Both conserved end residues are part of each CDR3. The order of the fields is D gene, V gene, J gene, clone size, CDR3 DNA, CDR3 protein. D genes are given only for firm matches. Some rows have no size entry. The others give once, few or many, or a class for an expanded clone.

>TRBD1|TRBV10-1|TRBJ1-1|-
TGCGCCAGCGGTAACACAGGGGTTGGTGGCACTGAAGCTTTCTTT
CASGNTGVGGTEAFF
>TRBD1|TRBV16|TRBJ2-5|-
TGTGCCAGCAGCCAATCCCTGGACAGGGTCAAAGAGACCCAGTACTTC
CASSQSLDRVKETQYF
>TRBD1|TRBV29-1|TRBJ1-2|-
TGCAGATCGGGACAGTCTCCAACTGGCTACACCTTC
CRSGQSPTGYTF
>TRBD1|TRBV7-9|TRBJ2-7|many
TGTGCCAGCAGCTTCCCTGACCGGGACAGACACTACGAGCAGTACTTC
CASSFPDRDRHYEQYF
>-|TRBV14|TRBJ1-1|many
TGTGCCAGCAGCCAAGGGGTAGGCACTGAAGCTTTCTTT
CASSQGVGTEAFF
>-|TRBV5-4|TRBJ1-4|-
TGTGCCAGCAGCCAAGCCGAGGACGGATCTAATGAAAAACTGTTTTTT
CASSQAEDGSNEKLFF
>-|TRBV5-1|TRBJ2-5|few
TGCGCCAGCAGCTCTCCTCCCCCCCGGGACCGTCGGGCGGGTGAGCAAGAGACCCAGTACTTC
CASSSPPPRDRRAGEQETQYF
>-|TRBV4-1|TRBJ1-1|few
TGCGCCAGCAGCCCCTTCCAAGGAACGAACACTGAAGCTTTCTTT
CASSPFQGTNTEAFF
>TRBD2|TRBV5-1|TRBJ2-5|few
TGCGCCAGCAGCTTGGGGCCTAGCGGGAGCCAAGAGACCCAGTACTTC
CASSLGPSGSQETQYF
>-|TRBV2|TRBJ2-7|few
TGTGCCAGCCTCGAGGGTCGCGAGCAGTACTTC
CASLEGREQYF
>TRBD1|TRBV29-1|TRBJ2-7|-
TGCAGTTTATCCGGACAGGGGGCCTACGAGCAGTACTTC
CSLSGQGAYEQYF
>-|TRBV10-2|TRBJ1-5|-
TGCGCCAGCAGTGTTTCAGGGAGAAATCAGCCCCAGCATTTT
CASSVSGRNQPQHF
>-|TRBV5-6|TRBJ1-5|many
TGTGCCAGCAGCTTGGAAGCAGGGGGCAATCAGCCCCAGCATTTT
CASSLEAGGNQPQHF
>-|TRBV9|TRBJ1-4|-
TGTGCCAGCAGCGGGGGGGGACGAACTAATGAAAAACTGTTTTTT
CASSGGGRTNEKLFF
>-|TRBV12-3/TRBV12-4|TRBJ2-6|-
TGTGCCAGCAGTGCGGACACCGCGCAAGGGGCCAACGTCCTGACTTTC
CASSADTAQGANVLTF
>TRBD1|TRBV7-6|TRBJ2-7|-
TGTGCGAGAGACAGGGCGACCAACGAGCAGTACTTC
CARDRATNEQYF
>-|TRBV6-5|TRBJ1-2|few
TGTGCCAGCGGGAACGGGGGGGTGGGAGGCTACACCTTC
CASGNGGVGGYTF
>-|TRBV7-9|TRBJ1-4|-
TGTGCCAGCAGCGGGAGGGGACTGGAAAAACTGTTTTTT
CASSGRGLEKLFF
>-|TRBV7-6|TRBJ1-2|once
TGTGCCAGCAGTACTTGGGGGGGCTTCGGCTACACCTTC
CASSTWGGFGYTF
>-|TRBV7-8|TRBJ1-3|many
TGTGCCAGCAGCTTAGCGCTAGGCAGGGGTCGTGGAAACACCATATATTTT
CASSLALGRGRGNTIYF
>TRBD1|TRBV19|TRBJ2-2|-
TGTGCCAGTAGGGACCGGGACAGCAACACCGGGGAGCTGTTTTTT
CASRDRDSNTGELFF
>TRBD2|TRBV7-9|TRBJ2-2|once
TGCGCCAGCAGCCAAGAGGAAGGAGCGGGGGAGGTGGACACCGGGGAGCTGTTTTTT
CASSQEEGAGEVDTGELFF
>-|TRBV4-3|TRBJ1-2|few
TGCGCCAGCAGCCAAGATGTCTGGGGGCGCCGAGATGGCTACACCTTC
CASSQDVWGRRDGYTF
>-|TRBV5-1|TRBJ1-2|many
TGCGCCAGCAGCTTGGAGCGAGGCTCCTATGGCTACACCTTC
CASSLERGSYGYTF
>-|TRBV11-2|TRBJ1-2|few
TGTGCCAGCAGCTCGAATCGTCGGGCAGCCAACTATGGCTACACCTTC
CASSSNRRAANYGYTF
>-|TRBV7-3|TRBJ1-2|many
TGTGCCAGCAGCTCGGACGGAAACGCAATGTCTATCGCCTTC
CASSSDGNAMSIAF
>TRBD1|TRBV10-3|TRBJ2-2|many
TGTGCCATCAGTGCAATGGACAGGGCGAGAGGGACCGGGGAGCTGTTTTTT
CAISAMDRARGTGELFF
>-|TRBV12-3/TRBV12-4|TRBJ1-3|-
TGTGCCAGCAGTAAGAGCCGCTCTGGAAACACCATATATTTT
CASSKSRSGNTIYF